A single sample is the source of the 25 T cell receptor beta chains below, sequenced in a study of CD8 T cells in ankylosing spondylitis. The study's findings and limits: A TCR beta motif of 7 or 8 highly homologous variants appeared characteristic of ankylosing spondylitis blood.

Their specific antigens are unknown. TCRdb independently ran MiXCR on the 5' RACE reads; one entry per CDR3 protein. The table lists fewer than 750,000 distinct CDR3 sequences, around a fifth of them singletons, with 15% to 20% in the top ten. Sequencing was done on a sample of blood, either unsorted or a sorted T cell fraction (not recorded which). These receptors originate from a male donor with ankylosing spondylitis.

This clonotype was seen only a few times. The genes are TRBV19 and TRBJ2-4; D is unclear. CDR1 is LNHDA, CDR2 SQIVND, per germline (reference sequence). This CDR3 is built from 13 residues. Between the trimmed V and J ends, which lost 8 bases and 3 bases, there was a span of 11 bases. The CDR3 loop is CASSAVGKNIQYF. As DNA, the CDR3 is TGTGCCAGTTCCGCGGTTGGCAAAAACATTCAGTACTTC.

V gene TRBV7-9 combines with J gene TRBJ1-1; D is unresolved. Germline-derived CDR1 and CDR2 are SEHNR and FQNEAQ (reference sequence). The CDR3 extends over 16 amino acids. Trimming stripped 0 bases from V and 1 base from J, with 12 bases between. This CDR3 reads CASSLAGVSGNTEAFF. The CDR3 DNA is TGTGCCAGCAGCTTAGCTGGAGTCAGCGGGAACACTGAAGCTTTCTTT.

This chain joins TRBV7-9 and TRBJ2-1; 7 bases align to TRBD2. The V segment lost 2 bases and the J segment 3 bases; nucleotides outside the gene matches: 10. CDR1 is SEHNR, CDR2 FQNEAQ, per germline (reference sequence). There are 17 residues in the CDR3. The DNA for the CDR3 is TGTGCCAGCAGCTTAAGAATGGGACTACCCAACTACAATGAGCAGTTCTTC. Encoded protein: CASSLRMGLPNYNEQFF.

V gene TRBV7-2 combines with J gene TRBJ2-3, with 7 bases lining up with TRBD1. Looked up from germline, CDR1 is SGHTA and CDR2 is FQGNSA. Germline trimming cut 6 bases from V and 3 bases from J; bases unmatched to any gene: 6. This CDR3 is 14 amino acids long. CDR3: CASSRQGRTDTQYF. Written as DNA, the CDR3 is TGTGCCAGCAGTCGACAGGGAAGGACAGATACGCAGTATTTT.

The gene calls are TRBV7-9 and TRBJ2-5, with 9 bases identical to TRBD1. The CDR3 spans 16 residues. Germline V gene data show CDR1 as SEHNR and CDR2 as FQNEAQ (reference sequence). J gave up 4 bases and V 5 bases, and 11 bases lay outside the gene matches. Written as DNA, the CDR3 is TGTGCCAGCAGCCCTCCCGGGACAGGGTATCGAGAGACCCAGTACTTC. Its translation is CASSPPGTGYRETQYF. Full variable domain (outside the CDR3, taken from reference TRBV7-9 and TRBJ2-5): DTGVSQNPRHKITKRGQNVTFRCDPISEHNRLYWYRQTLGQGPEFLTYFQNEAQLEKSRLLSDRFSAERPKGSFSTLEIQRTEQGDSAMYLCASSPPGTGYRETQYFGPGTRLLVL.

The chain employs TRBV12-3 or TRBV12-4 and TRBJ2-3; 9 bases align to TRBD2. Trimming at V came to 7 bases and at J to 5 bases, leaving 10 bases not matched to a gene. The CDR3 is made up of 15 amino acids. CDR3 protein: CASIPGGLAKDTQYF. The CDR3 coding sequence is TGTGCCAGCATTCCCGGTGGACTAGCGAAAGATACGCAGTATTTT.

The chain recombines TRBV12-3 or TRBV12-4 with TRBJ2-1; D is uncertain. The germline V and J ends were trimmed by 0 bases and 0 bases, with 9 bases remaining between them. This CDR3 has 16 amino acids. The CDR3 nucleotides read TGTGCCAGCAGTTTAGCGGGTCTCAGCTCCTACAATGAGCAGTTCTTC. Encoded protein: CASSLAGLSSYNEQFF.

This rearrangement joins TRBV6-2 or TRBV6-3 to TRBJ2-3; 8 bases are a match to TRBD2. From germline, CDR1 is MNHEY and CDR2 SVGEGT. This CDR3 spans 16 amino acids. The V segment lost 5 bases and the J segment 0 bases; nucleotides outside the gene matches: 7. CDR3 residues: CASSPQRERSTDTQYF. CDR3 nucleotide sequence: TGTGCCAGCAGTCCTCAGCGGGAGCGCAGCACAGATACGCAGTATTTT.

The chain couples TRBV4-2 to TRBJ2-3; 12 bases are shared with TRBD2. The germline V gene has CDR1 LGHNA and CDR2 YNFKEQ. CDR3 length: 16 residues. Germline trimming cut 1 base from V and 2 bases from J; bases unmatched to any gene: 1. The CDR3 coding sequence is TGTGCCAGCAGCCAAGGGACTAGCGGGGACACAGATACGCAGTATTTT. As protein: CASSQGTSGDTDTQYF.

This clonotype occurred a few times. V is TRBV20-1 and J is TRBJ2-7; 14 nucleotides align to TRBD2. Germline V lookup: CDR1 DFQATT, CDR2 SNEGSKA (reference sequence). CDR3 length equals 15 residues. Trimming took 5 bases from V and 1 from J; bases not matched to a gene: 4. The CDR3 DNA reads as TGCAGTGCTGGGACTAGCGGGAGACTTTCCTACGAGCAGTACTTC. Protein sequence: CSAGTSGRLSYEQYF.

The chain employs TRBV7-9 and TRBJ2-1; TRBD2 agrees at 9 bases. This CDR3 region has 14 residues. J lost 3 bases, V lost 8 bases, and 5 bases had no gene match. From germline, CDR1 is SEHNR and CDR2 FQNEAQ (reference sequence). CDR3 sequence reads: CASGGGVGYNEQFF. CDR3 nucleotides: TGTGCCAGCGGCGGGGGGGTTGGCTACAATGAGCAGTTCTTC.

In this sample, this clonotype turned up a few times. V and J are TRBV9 and TRBJ2-6; D is perhaps TRBD1 or TRBD2 (5 bases each). Deletions cut 4 bases from V and 3 bases from J, with 11 bases between. Germline V CDR1 and CDR2: SGDLS, YYNGEE. The CDR3 has 15 amino acids. The CDR3 DNA reads TGTGCCAGCAGCCCACTTGGGGGTGGGGCCAACGTCCTGACTTTC. Its protein is CASSPLGGGANVLTF.

The genes are TRBV30 and TRBJ2-7, with D uncertain. CDR3 length: 10 amino acids. From germline, CDR1 is GTSNPN and CDR2 SVGIG (reference sequence). V lost 0 bases and J lost 5, with 2 bases in between. Written as DNA, the CDR3 is TGTGCCTGGAGTGTAAACGAGCAGTACTTC. This translates into CAWSVNEQYF.

This clonotype was seen more than once but under ten times. V and J are TRBV6-1 and TRBJ2-2; D perhaps matches TRBD1 (5 bases). The CDR3 is 15 amino acids. Germline loops: CDR1 MNHNS, CDR2 SASEGT. V was clipped by 8 bases and J by 6 bases, with 19 bases between them. For the CDR3, the DNA is TGTGCCAGCTCACCTATGACAGTTTTTGCCGGGGAGCTGTTTTTT. The encoded protein is CASSPMTVFAGELFF.

This clonotype turned up a few times. The DNA for the CDR3 is TGTGCCATCAGGGGACAACCCTACGAGCAGTACTTC. Its protein is CAIRGQPYEQYF. The rearrangement uses TRBV10-3 and TRBJ2-7, with D tentatively TRBD1 (6 bases). Germline CDR1 ENHRY, CDR2 SYGVKD. The CDR3 runs 12 residues. Deletions cut 6 bases from V and 2 bases from J, with 8 bases between.

This clonotype has only a few counts. The genes are TRBV14 and TRBJ2-2; D tentatively reads TRBD1 or TRBD2 (5 bases each). V was trimmed by 6 bases and J by 4 bases, leaving 12 bases between them. The CDR3 covers 14 residues. Germline V lookup: CDR1 SGHDN, CDR2 FVKESK. CDR3: CASSNRGPTGELFF. The CDR3 coding sequence is TGTGCCAGCAGTAATAGGGGACCCACCGGGGAGCTGTTTTTT.

This clonotype was counted only a few times. The V and J genes are TRBV4-1 and TRBJ2-1; D gene ambiguous. With 1 base removed from V and 5 bases from J, the gap between germline ends came to 15 bases. The CDR3 loop spans 16 amino acids. CDR1 and CDR2 from the germline V gene are MGHRA and YSYEKL. The CDR3 DNA follows: TGCGCCAGCAGCCAAGCTGGCCAGGCCCTTCACAATGAGCAGTTCTTC. This encodes CASSQAGQALHNEQFF.

This chain connects TRBV7-6 to TRBJ2-2; either TRBD1 or TRBD2 may supply D (5 bases each). The CDR3 spans 15 residues. Trimming took 3 bases from V and 6 from J, leaving 14 bases between them. Germline CDR1 reads SGHVS; CDR2 reads FNYEAQ. The CDR3: CASSFGDAPPGELFF. CDR3 bases: TGTGCCAGCAGCTTCGGGGACGCCCCGCCCGGGGAGCTGTTTTTT.

This clonotype has just a few counts. The V gene is TRBV30, the J gene TRBJ2-3; 10 bases agree with TRBD2. Trimming cost V 8 bases and J 2 bases; bases outside gene matches: 10. Germline lookup yields CDR1 GTSNPN and CDR2 SVGIG (reference sequence). The CDR3 is 15 residues long. The CDR3 here is CAGEASGGYTDTQYF. The CDR3 nucleotides read TGTGCCGGGGAGGCTAGCGGGGGATACACAGATACGCAGTATTTT.

The chain employs TRBV20-1 and TRBJ1-1; 7 bases match TRBD1. From germline, CDR1 is DFQATT and CDR2 SNEGSKA (reference sequence). J gave up 0 bases and V 5 bases, and 9 bases lay outside the gene matches. The CDR3 is 15 amino acids. This chain's CDR3 is CSARDRVRVNTEAFF. CDR3 nucleotides: TGCAGTGCTCGCGACAGGGTACGGGTGAACACTGAAGCTTTCTTT.

In its sample, this clonotype was seen a few times. This rearrangement joins TRBV24-1 to TRBJ2-6; D gene unclear. The V end was cut by 5 bases, the J end by 3 bases, with 4 bases between. Germline V lookup: CDR1 KGHDR, CDR2 SFDVKD. The CDR3 spans 13 residues. In DNA, the CDR3 is TGTGCCACCAGTGTCGGTGGGGCCAACGTCCTGACTTTC. Encoded protein: CATSVGGANVLTF.

J is TRBJ2-3 and V is TRBV11-2; TRBD2 matches 16 bases. Germline trimming cut 5 bases from V and 2 bases from J; bases unmatched to any gene: 10. CDR1 and CDR2 from the germline V gene are SGHAT and FQNNGV. The CDR3 has 19 amino acids. Here the CDR3 reads CASSATGTSGRANTDTQYF. CDR3 nucleotides: TGTGCCAGCAGCGCTACCGGGACTAGCGGGAGGGCAAACACAGATACGCAGTATTTT.

There are a few counts of this clonotype. The rearrangement joins TRBV18 to TRBJ1-2; the match to TRBD1 covers 9 bases. After removal of 5 bases from V and 6 bases from J, the junction contained 7 bases not matched to a gene. Germline lookup yields CDR1 KGHSH and CDR2 LQKENI. The CDR3 spans 14 residues. CDR3 sequence reads: CASSSQGAEDGYTF. CDR3 DNA sequence: TGTGCCAGCTCATCACAGGGGGCGGAAGATGGCTACACCTTC.

The chain has TRBV5-1 and TRBJ1-1, with unresolved D. Trimming removed 2 bases from V and 8 bases from J, with 10 bases in between. The CDR3 extends over 12 amino acids. Germline lookup yields CDR1 SGHRS and CDR2 YFSETQ. The CDR3 bases are TGCGCCAGCAGCTTAGAAGGGCGGGAAGCTTTCTTT. Amino acids: CASSLEGREAFF. Combining the CDR3 with reference TRBV5-1 and TRBJ1-1 gives the whole variable domain KAGVTQTPRYLIKTRGQQVTLSCSPISGHRSVSWYQQTPGQGLQFLFEYFSETQRNKGNFPGRFSGRQFSNSRSEMNVSTLELGDSALYLCASSLEGREAFFGQGTRLTVV.

The chain combines TRBV20-1 with TRBJ1-5; D gene uncertain. Germline loops: CDR1 DFQATT, CDR2 SNEGSKA (reference sequence). Between the trimmed V and J ends, which lost 6 bases and 3 bases, there was a span of 6 bases. This CDR3 has 11 amino acids. CDR3 in DNA: TGCAGTGCCAGTTCCAATCAGCCCCAGCATTTT. The encoded protein is CSASSNQPQHF.